The TCR beta chain described here comes from a study of T cell responses to AZD1222 COVID-19 vaccine. Study-level findings and limits: Just six or seven AZD1222 recipients tested seropositive at baseline. Clonal diversity may have been underestimated in mostly white British donors.

About this clone itself: As yet, its antigen is unknown.

Clones were sequenced by immunoSEQ multiplex PCR, and TCRdb holds only the in-frame ones, with some missing. Found here are about 120,000 clones, 85% to 90% of them singletons; the top ten hold less than 30%. The source was peripheral blood, collected on day 0 of AZD1222 vaccination. The receptor comes from an adult in good health.

CDR3 bases: TGTGCCAGTAGTATACGGCGGAGAGAGACCCAGTACTTC. It is translated as CASSIRRRETQYF. J is TRBJ2-5 and V is TRBV19, with D unresolved. Per germline, CDR1 LNHDA and CDR2 SQIVND (reference sequence). CDR3 length equals 13 residues. V dropped 2 bases and J dropped 4 bases, with 8 bases sitting between them.